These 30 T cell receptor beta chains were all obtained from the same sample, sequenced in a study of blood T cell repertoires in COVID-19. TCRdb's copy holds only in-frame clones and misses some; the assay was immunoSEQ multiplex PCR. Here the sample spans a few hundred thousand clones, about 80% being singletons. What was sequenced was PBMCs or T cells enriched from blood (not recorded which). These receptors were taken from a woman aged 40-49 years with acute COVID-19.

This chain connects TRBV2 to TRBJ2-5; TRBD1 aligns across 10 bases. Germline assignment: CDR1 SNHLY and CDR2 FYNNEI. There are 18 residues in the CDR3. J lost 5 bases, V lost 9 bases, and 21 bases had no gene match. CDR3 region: CASGVEMTGGVGEETQYF. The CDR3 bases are TGTGCCAGTGGGGTCGAAATGACAGGGGGCGTAGGAGAGGAGACCCAGTACTTC.

This chain's CDR3 is CASSAYNRGGRNEKLFF. The CDR3, as DNA: TGTGCCAGCAGTGCATACAACCGGGGCGGGAGGAATGAAAAACTGTTTTTT. V is TRBV28 and J is TRBJ1-4; D is perhaps TRBD1 (5 bases). V dropped 5 bases and J dropped 5 bases, with 21 bases sitting between them. This CDR3 has 17 amino acids. Germline lookup yields CDR1 MDHEN and CDR2 SYDVKM.

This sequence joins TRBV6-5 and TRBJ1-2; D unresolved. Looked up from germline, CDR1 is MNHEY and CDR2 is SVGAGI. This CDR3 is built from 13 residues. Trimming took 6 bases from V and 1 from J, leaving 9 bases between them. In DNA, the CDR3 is TGTGCCAGCAGGATGCGGGATAACTATGGCTACACCTTC. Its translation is CASRMRDNYGYTF.

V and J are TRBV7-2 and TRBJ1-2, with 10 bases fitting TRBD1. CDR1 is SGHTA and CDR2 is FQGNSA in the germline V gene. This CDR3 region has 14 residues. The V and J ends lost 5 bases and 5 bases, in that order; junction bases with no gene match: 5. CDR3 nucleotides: TGTGCCAGCAGCGGAACGGGACAGGGGTATGGCTACACCTTC. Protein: CASSGTGQGYGYTF.

The CDR3 DNA reads TGTGCCAGCAGAGGAGTCGCCAACACCATATATTTT. Translation: CASRGVANTIYF. The rearrangement joins TRBV2 to TRBJ1-3; D is uncertain. There are 12 residues in the CDR3. The germline gives CDR1 SNHLY, CDR2 FYNNEI. Trimming took off 6 bases at V and 7 bases at J, with 10 bases between the two ends.

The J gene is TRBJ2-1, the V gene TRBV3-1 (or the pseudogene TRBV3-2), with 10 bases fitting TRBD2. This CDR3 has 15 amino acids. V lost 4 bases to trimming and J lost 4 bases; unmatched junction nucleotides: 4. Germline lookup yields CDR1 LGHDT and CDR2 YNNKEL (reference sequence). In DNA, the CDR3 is TGTGCCAGCAGCCCAACTAGCGGGGTTTACAATGAGCAGTTCTTC. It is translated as CASSPTSGVYNEQFF.

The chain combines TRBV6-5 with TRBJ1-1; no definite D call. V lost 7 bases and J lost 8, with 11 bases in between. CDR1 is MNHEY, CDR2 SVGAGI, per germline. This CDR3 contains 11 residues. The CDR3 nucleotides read TGTGCCAGCATTCGAGGGTTGGAAGCTTTCTTT. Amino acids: CASIRGLEAFF.

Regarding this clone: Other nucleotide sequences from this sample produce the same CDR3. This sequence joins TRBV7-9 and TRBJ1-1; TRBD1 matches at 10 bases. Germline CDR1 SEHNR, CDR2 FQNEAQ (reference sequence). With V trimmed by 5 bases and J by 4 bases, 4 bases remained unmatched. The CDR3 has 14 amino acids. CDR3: CASSDRQGATEAFF. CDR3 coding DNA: TGTGCCAGCAGCGACCGACAGGGGGCCACTGAAGCTTTCTTT.

CDR3 residues: CASSYGQGIYNEQFF. CDR3 bases: TGCGCCAGCAGCTACGGACAGGGGATTTACAATGAGCAGTTCTTC. The chain links TRBV5-1 to TRBJ2-1, with TRBD1 matching over 9 bases. Per the germline V gene, CDR1 is SGHRS and CDR2 is YFSETQ. Unmatched junction bases numbered 5, after V lost 3 bases and J lost 4 bases. This CDR3 is 15 amino acids long.

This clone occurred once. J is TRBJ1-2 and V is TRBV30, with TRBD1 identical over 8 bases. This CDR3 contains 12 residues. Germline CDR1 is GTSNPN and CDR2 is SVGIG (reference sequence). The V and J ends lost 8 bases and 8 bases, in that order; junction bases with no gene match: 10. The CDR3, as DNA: TGTGCCGGAACAGGGGGAGCGTTGGGCTACACCTTC. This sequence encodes CAGTGGALGYTF.

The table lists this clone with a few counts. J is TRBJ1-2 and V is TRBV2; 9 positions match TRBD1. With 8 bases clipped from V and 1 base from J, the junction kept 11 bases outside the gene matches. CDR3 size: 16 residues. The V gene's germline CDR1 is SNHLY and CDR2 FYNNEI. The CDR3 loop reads CASLQGAPQLNYGYTF. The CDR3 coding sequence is TGTGCCAGCCTACAGGGGGCCCCACAGCTTAACTATGGCTACACCTTC. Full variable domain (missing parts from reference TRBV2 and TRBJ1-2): EPEVTQTPSHQVTQMGQEVILRCVPISNHLYFYWYRQILGQKVEFLVSFYNNEISEKSEIFDDQFSVERPDGSNFTLKIRSTKLEDSAMYFCASLQGAPQLNYGYTFGSGTRLTVV.

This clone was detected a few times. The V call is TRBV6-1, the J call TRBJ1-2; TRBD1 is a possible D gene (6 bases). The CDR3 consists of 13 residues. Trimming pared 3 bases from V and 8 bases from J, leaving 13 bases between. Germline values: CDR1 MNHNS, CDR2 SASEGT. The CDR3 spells CASSDIGQGGYTF. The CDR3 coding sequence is TGTGCCAGCAGTGATATTGGGCAGGGGGGCTACACCTTC.

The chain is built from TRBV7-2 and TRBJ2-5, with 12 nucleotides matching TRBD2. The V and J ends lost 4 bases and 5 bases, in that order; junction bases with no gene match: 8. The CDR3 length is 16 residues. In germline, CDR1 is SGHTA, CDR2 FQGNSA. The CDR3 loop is CASSSASGGAEETQYF. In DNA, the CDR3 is TGTGCCAGCAGCTCGGCTAGCGGGGGGGCCGAGGAGACCCAGTACTTC.

The CDR3 bases are TGCAGCGCCGGACAGTCCATGAACACTGAAGCTTTCTTT. This gives the protein CSAGQSMNTEAFF. V gene TRBV29-1 combines with J gene TRBJ1-1; the D gene is possibly TRBD1 (6 bases). V shed 7 bases and J shed 0 bases, with 12 bases lying between them. The V gene's germline CDR1 is SQVTM and CDR2 ANQGSEA. The CDR3 consists of 13 residues.

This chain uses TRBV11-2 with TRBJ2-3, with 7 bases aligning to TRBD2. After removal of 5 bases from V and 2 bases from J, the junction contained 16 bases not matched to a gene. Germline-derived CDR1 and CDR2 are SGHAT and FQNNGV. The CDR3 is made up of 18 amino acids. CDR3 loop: CASSPIMLGGSYTDTQYF. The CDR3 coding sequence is TGTGCCAGCAGCCCCATCATGTTGGGCGGGAGTTACACAGATACGCAGTATTTT. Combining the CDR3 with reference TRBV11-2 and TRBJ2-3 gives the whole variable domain EAGVAQSPRYKIIEKRQSVAFWCNPISGHATLYWYQQILGQGPKLLIQFQNNGVVDDSQLPKDRFSAERLKGVDSTLKIQPAKLEDSAVYLCASSPIMLGGSYTDTQYFGPGTRLTVL.

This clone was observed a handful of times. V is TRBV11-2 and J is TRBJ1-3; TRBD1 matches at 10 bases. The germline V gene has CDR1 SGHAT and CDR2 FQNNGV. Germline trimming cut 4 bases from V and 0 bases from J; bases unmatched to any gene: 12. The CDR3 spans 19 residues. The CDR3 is CASSSPRDRGLSSGNTIYF. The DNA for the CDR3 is TGTGCCAGCAGCTCGCCCCGGGACAGGGGCCTCAGCTCTGGAAACACCATATATTTT.

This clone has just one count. The CDR3 here is CASSIWEDAEAFF. CDR3 nucleotides: TGTGCCAGTAGTATTTGGGAGGACGCTGAAGCTTTCTTT. The chain links TRBV19 to TRBJ1-1; D ambiguous. V gave up 3 bases and J gave up 6 bases, with 11 bases separating them. The CDR3 runs to 13 residues. Germline loops: CDR1 LNHDA, CDR2 SQIVND (reference sequence).

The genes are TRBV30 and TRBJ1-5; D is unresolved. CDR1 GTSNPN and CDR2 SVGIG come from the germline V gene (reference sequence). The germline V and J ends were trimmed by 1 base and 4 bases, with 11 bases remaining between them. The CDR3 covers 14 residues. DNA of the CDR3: TGTGCCTGGAGTGGTGACGGCGGGAATCAGCCCCAGCATTTT. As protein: CAWSGDGGNQPQHF.

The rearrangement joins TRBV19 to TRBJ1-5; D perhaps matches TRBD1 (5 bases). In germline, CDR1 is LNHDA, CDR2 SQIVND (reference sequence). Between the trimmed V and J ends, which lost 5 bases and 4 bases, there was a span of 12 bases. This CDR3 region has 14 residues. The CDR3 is CASSVGGDNQPQHF. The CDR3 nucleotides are TGTGCCAGTAGTGTGGGGGGGGATAATCAGCCCCAGCATTTT.

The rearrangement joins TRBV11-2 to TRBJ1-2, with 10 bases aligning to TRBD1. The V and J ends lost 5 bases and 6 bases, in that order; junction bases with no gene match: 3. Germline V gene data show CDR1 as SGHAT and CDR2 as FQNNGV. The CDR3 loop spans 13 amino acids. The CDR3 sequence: CASSRDRGNGYTF. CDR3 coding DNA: TGTGCCAGCAGCCGGGACAGGGGAAATGGCTACACCTTC. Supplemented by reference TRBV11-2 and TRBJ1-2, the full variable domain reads EAGVAQSPRYKIIEKRQSVAFWCNPISGHATLYWYQQILGQGPKLLIQFQNNGVVDDSQLPKDRFSAERLKGVDSTLKIQPAKLEDSAVYLCASSRDRGNGYTFGSGTRLTVV.

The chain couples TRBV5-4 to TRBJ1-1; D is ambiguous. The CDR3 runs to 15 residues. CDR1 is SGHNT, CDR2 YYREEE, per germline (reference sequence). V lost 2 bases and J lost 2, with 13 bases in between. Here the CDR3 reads CASSFGPGGNTEAFF. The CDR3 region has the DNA TGTGCCAGCAGCTTCGGACCCGGAGGAAACACTGAAGCTTTCTTT.

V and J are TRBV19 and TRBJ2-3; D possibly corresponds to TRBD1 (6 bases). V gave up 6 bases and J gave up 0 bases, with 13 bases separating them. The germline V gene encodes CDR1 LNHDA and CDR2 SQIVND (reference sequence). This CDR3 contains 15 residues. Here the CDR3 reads CASRDSFSSTDTQYF. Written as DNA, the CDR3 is TGTGCCAGTAGGGACAGTTTCTCTAGCACAGATACGCAGTATTTT.

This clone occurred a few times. CDR3 bases: TGTGCCAGCAGCTTAAGCCCGACAGGGGCCGAGACCCAGTACTTC. Translated, it gives CASSLSPTGAETQYF. This chain uses TRBV11-2 with TRBJ2-5; TRBD1 agrees at 8 bases. In germline, CDR1 is SGHAT, CDR2 FQNNGV. CDR3 length equals 15 residues. Losses at the gene ends were 2 bases for V and 5 bases for J; bases not matched to a gene: 7.

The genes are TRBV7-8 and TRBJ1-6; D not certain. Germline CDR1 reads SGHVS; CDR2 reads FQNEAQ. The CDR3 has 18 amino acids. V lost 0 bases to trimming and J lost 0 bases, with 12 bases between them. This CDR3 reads CASSLALGESSYNSPLHF. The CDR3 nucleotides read TGTGCCAGCAGCTTAGCGCTTGGGGAGAGCTCCTATAATTCACCCCTCCACTTT.

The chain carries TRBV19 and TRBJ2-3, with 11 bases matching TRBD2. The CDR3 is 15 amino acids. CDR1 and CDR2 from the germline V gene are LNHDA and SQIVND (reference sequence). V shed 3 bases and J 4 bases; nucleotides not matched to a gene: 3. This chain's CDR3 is CASSMTSGASDTQYF. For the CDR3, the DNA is TGTGCCAGTAGTATGACTAGCGGGGCCTCAGATACGCAGTATTTT.

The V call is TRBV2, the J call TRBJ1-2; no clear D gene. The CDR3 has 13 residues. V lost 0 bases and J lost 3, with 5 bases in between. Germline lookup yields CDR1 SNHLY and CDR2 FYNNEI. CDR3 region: CASSEASDYGYTF. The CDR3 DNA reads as TGTGCCAGCAGTGAAGCTTCAGACTATGGCTACACCTTC.

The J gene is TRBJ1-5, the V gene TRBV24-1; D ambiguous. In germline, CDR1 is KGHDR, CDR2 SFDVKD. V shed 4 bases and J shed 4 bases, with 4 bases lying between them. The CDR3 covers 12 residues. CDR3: CATSDPNQPQHF. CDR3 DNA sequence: TGTGCCACCAGTGACCCAAATCAGCCCCAGCATTTT.

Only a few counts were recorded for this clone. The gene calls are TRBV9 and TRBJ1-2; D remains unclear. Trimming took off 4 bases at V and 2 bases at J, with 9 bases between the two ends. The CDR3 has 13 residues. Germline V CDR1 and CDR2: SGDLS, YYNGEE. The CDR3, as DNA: TGTGCCAGCAGCCCGGGAGAAAACTATGGCTACACCTTC. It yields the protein CASSPGENYGYTF.

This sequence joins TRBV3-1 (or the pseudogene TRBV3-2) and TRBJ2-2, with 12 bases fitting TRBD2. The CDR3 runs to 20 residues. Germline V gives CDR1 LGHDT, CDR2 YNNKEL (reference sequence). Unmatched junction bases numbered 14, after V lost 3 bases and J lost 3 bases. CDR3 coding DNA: TGTGCCAGCAGCCAGCTAGCGGGAGGGCATCACCCAACAGACACCGGGGAGCTGTTTTTT. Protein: CASSQLAGGHHPTDTGELFF.

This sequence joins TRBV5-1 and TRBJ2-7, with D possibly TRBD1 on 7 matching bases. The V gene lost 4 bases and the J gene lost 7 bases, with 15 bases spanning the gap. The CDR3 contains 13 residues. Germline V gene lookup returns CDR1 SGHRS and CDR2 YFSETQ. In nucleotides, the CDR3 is TGCGCCAGCAGCCAGCGTCAGGGGGGTGAGCAGTACTTC. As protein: CASSQRQGGEQYF.